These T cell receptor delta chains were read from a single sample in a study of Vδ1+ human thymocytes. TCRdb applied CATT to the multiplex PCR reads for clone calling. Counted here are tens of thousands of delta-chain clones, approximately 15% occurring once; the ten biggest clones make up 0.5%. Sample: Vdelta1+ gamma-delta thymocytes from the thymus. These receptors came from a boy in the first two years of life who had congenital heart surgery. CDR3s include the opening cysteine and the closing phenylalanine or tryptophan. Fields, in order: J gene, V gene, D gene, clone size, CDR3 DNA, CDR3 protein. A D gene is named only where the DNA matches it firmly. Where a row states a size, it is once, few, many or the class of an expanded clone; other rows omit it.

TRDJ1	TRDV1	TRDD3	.	TGTGCTCTTGGGGTCCCTTTCGCCTTAACTGGGGGTACGTACACCGATAAACTCATCTTT	CALGVPFALTGGTYTDKLIF
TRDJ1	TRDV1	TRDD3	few	TGTGCTCTTGGGGTTCGCTTCCCTTACTGGGGGATAATAGGGTACACCGATAAACTCATCTTT	CALGVRFPYWGIIGYTDKLIF
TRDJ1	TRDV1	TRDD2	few	TGTGCTCTTGGGGAACTAGTGATCCTTCCTACGGGTTTAAAGGGGATAAACGCCGATAAACTCATCTTT	CALGELVILPTGLKGINADKLIF
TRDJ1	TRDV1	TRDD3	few	TGTGCTCTTGGGGAACTAGCTGGGGGATATCCGTACACCGATAAACTCATCTTT	CALGELAGGYPYTDKLIF
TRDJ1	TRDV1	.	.	TGTGCTCTTGGCTCCTCCTACGGGGGGTACACCGATAAACTCATCTTT	CALGSSYGGYTDKLIF
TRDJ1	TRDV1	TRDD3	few	TGTGCTCTTGGGGCTTCGACTCGACTGGGGGACTCGGATACCGATAAACTCATCTTT	CALGASTRLGDSDTDKLIF
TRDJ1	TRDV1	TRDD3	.	TGTGCTCTTATTACACGGGCCAATTCGTACTGGGGGATACCGTACACCGATAAACTCATCTTT	CALITRANSYWGIPYTDKLIF
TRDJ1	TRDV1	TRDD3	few	TGTGCTCTTGGGGAAGTTCTTCGGGTTTCCTACGGGACTGGGGGATCATCCGCCACCGATAAACTCATCTTT	CALGEVLRVSYGTGGSSATDKLIF
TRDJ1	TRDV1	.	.	TGTGCTCTTGGGGACTCACTCCCCCGATCGCGACCTGCGGGGATCCCCCGACCCGATAAACTCATCTTT	CALGDSLPRSRPAGIPRPDKLIF
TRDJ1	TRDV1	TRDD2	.	TGTGCTCTTGGTTCCTACGTAGTGCCTGGGTCCCATAACACCGATAAACTCATCTTT	CALGSYVVPGSHNTDKLIF
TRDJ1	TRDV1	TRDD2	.	TGTGCTCTTGGGGATCGCTTCCTACGTCCTGGGATCCCTCTGTACACCGATAAACTCATCTTT	CALGDRFLRPGIPLYTDKLIF
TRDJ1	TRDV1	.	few	TGTGCTCTTGGGGAACTCCGGGTCCTCAACTGTGATGGGACCGATAAACTCATCTTT	CALGELRVLNCDGTDKLIF
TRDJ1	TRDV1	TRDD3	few	TGTGCTCTTGGGGAACTGCCCCTCCCCCGGGGCTGGGGGATCCCGTACACCGATAAACTCATCTTT	CALGELPLPRGWGIPYTDKLIF
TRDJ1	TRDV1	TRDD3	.	TGTGCTCTTGGGGAACTTCCTCCTCTACTGGGGACAAAGTTTAAAACCGATAAACTCATCTTT	CALGELPPLLGTKFKTDKLIF
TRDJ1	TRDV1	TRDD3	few	TGTGCTCTTGGGGACCGGGCCCCAACGGTACTGGGGGATAGCGGACTCATCTTT	CALGDRAPTVLGDSGLIF
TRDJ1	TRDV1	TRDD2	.	TGTGCTCTTGGGGAACCCGACCCCCGGCCTTCCTACCTCTTACTGGGGTTCACCGATAAACTCATCTTT	CALGEPDPRPSYLLLGFTDKLIF
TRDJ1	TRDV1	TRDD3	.	TGTGCTCTTGGGGGACCTCGATGGGGGATACGGCACACCGATAAACTCATCTTT	CALGGPRWGIRHTDKLIF
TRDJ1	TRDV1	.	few	TGTGCTCTTGGGGAACTAAGGCGATGGCTTCCTTCGTTGTTTACTGGGGCCATGGAGAATAAACTCATCTTT	CALGELRRWLPSLFTGAMENKLIF
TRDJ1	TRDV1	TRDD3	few	TGTGCTCTTGGGGAACTAGGCCCCTGGTCCCTCCTCGTACTGGGGGATAAGGGGTACACCGATAAACTCATCTTT	CALGELGPWSLLVLGDKGYTDKLIF
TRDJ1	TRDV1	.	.	TGTGCTCTTGGGGAGGTCGCTGATAGGGGGCCTCCCGGGTACACCGATAAACTCATCTTT	CALGEVADRGPPGYTDKLIF
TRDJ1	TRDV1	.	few	TGTGCTCTTGGGCCACACCTGGGTTGGAATAAACTCATCTTT	CALGPHLGWNKLIF
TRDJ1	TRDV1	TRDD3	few	TGTGCTCTTGGGGTTACCCCTCGGGGGATACGCGGCTACACCGATAAACTCATCTTT	CALGVTPRGIRGYTDKLIF
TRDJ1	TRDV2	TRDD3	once	TGTGCCTGTGAACTGGGGGATACCGCCGATAAACTCATCTTT	CACELGDTADKLIF
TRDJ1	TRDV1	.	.	TGTGCTCTTGGGGAACCACCTTCCGCCGATAAACTCATCTTT	CALGEPPSADKLIF
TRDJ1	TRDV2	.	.	TGTGCCTGTGGACGTAGCAGAGGGTCGGAACTCATCTTT	CACGRSRGSELIF
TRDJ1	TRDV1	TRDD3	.	TGTGCTCTTGGGGGGAAGGGGAAGGATATGGGGGACCTCCACCGCGATAAACTCATCTTT	CALGGKGKDMGDLHRDKLIF
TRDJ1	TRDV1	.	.	TGTGCTCTTGGGGGCCAAAGGGGGGTTATGTGGGATCCCTCCACCGATAAACTCATCTTT	CALGGQRGVMWDPSTDKLIF
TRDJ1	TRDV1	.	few	TGTGCTCTTGGGGAACGCGGTACCTACGAGGGACTCGCGAGGGGGTACACCGATAAACTCATCTTT	CALGERGTYEGLARGYTDKLIF
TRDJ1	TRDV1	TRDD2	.	TGTGCTCTTGGGGCCCCGCCTTCCTATGTGGTGGGTGTACGGGGGCTCCATCACACCGATAAACTCATCTTT	CALGAPPSYVVGVRGLHHTDKLIF
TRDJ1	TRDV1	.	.	TGTGCTCTTGGGAAGGTTGGGCTGGGGATCGATAAACTCATCTTT	CALGKVGLGIDKLIF
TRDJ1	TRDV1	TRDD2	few	TGTGCTCTTGGGGAACTTGTTCCTACCCCGACAGACACCGATAAACTCATCTTT	CALGELVPTPTDTDKLIF
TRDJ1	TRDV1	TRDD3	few	TGTGCTCTTGGGGAACTTCGTCCGCCATACTGGGGGATACCGCACACCGATAAACTCATCTTT	CALGELRPPYWGIPHTDKLIF
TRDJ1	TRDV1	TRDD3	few	TGTGCTCTTGGGGACCTACTTTCCGTCCCTGGGGGATATCCGTACACCGATAAACTCATCTTT	CALGDLLSVPGGYPYTDKLIF
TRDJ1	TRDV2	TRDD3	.	TGTGCCTGTGACACCGAGTATTCCTGGGGGATTTACACCGATAAATTCATCTTT	CACDTEYSWGIYTDKFIF
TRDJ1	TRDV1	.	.	TGTGCTCTTGGGGAGGGGGAACTGTTGTTCAAAGGCCAACTCATCTTT	CALGEGELLFKGQLIF
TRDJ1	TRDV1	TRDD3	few	TGTGCTCTTGGGGAAACTCCATACCTTCTCCCTACTGGGGGATATCCCGATAAACTCATCTTT	CALGETPYLLPTGGYPDKLIF
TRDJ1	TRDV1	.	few	TGTGCTCTTGGGGACCTCTTCCCCCCAGTACACCACACCGATAAACTCATCTTT	CALGDLFPPVHHTDKLIF
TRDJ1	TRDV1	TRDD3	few	TGTGCTCTTGGGGAACTGAGGGGGATACGGGCCGATAAACTCATCTTT	CALGELRGIRADKLIF
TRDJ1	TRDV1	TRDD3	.	TGTGCTCTTGGGGAACTACTACGGGCTTCCTACGGGTACTGGGGGATACGCACCGATAAACTCATCTTT	CALGELLRASYGYWGIRTDKLIF
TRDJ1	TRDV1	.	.	TGTGCTCTTGGGAGCCTAAGAGGGTCGGGGGCCTCACTTTACACCGATAAACTCATCTTT	CALGSLRGSGASLYTDKLIF
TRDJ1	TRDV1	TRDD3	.	TGTGCTCTTGGGGGGCCTTCCTCTTACACTGGGGGATCGGACACCGATAAACTCATCTTT	CALGGPSSYTGGSDTDKLIF
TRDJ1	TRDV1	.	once	TGTGCTCTTGGGGAACTAAACGACCTGGGGCCGGGGGGACCGTACACCGATAAACTCATCTTT	CALGELNDLGPGGPYTDKLIF
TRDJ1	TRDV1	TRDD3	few	TGTGCTCTTGGGCTAGGGACCGGCCTTCCTACCAATTTCTGGGGGATACGCGGGCGGATCACCGATAAACTCATCTTT	CALGLGTGLPTNFWGIRGRITDKLIF
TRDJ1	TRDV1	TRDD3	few	TGTGCTCTTGGGGACATTTCCGTAACTGGGGGAACACATACATTGAGTACCGATAAACTCATCTTT	CALGDISVTGGTHTLSTDKLIF
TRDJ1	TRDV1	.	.	TGTGCTCTTGGGAGACTATCATTAGTTCCCCTTGACCCCCAGCAGGATAAACTCATCTTT	CALGRLSLVPLDPQQDKLIF
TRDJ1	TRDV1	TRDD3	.	TGTGCTCTTGGGGAACTCTTGGTCCTTGTACTGGGGGATACGTACACCGATAAACTCATCTTT	CALGELLVLVLGDTYTDKLIF
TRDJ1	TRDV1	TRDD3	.	TGTGCTCTTGGGGAACTGATCGGCTGGGGATACCACACCGATAAACTCATCTTT	CALGELIGWGYHTDKLIF
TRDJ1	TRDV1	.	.	TGTGCTCTTGGGGAAACTTTTTTTGGGGGGTTGTACACCGATAAACTCATCTTT	CALGETFFGGLYTDKLIF
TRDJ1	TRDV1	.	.	TGTGCTCTTGGGGAGCGGTCCTCCTCAGCCCTAAAACTCATCTTT	CALGERSSSALKLIF
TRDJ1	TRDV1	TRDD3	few	TGTGCTCTTGGGGATTTGGGGGATATCACCGATAAACTCATCTTT	CALGDLGDITDKLIF
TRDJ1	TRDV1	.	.	TGTGCTCTTAGACTACGAAGCCGGCGGACCGATAAACTCATCTTT	CALRLRSRRTDKLIF
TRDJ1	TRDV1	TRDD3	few	TGTGCTCTTGGGGAACTGCTCCAACCTATATACTGGGGGATATCCGATAAACTCATCTTT	CALGELLQPIYWGISDKLIF
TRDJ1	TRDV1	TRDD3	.	TGTGCTCTTGGGTCCAACCCCCCTACTACATGTACTGGGGGATACGCGGTCGTCGATAAGCTCATCTTT	CALGSNPPTTCTGGYAVVDKLIF